This TCR beta chain was sequenced during a study of regulatory T cells in long-lasting Graves disease. General observations from the study: Favoring TRBV28, TRBJ1-2 and TRBJ2-5 was a feature seen in persistent disease.

Time point specified: newly diagnosed GD, antithyroid drugs for less than 3 months. PBMCs provided the RNA from which the TCR library was made. This clonotype was seen only a few times. Its antigen is currently unknown. Combining iRepertoire HTBI primers with Arm-PCR of CDR3 regions, the authors built TCR beta libraries. TCRdb analysed the multiplex PCR reads with MiXCR anew, one entry per CDR3 protein. The data hold around 450,000 distinct CDR3 sequences, with about 15% observed a single time. Germline V gives CDR1 LNHDA, CDR2 SQIVND (reference sequence). V was clipped by 3 bases and J by 6 bases, with 11 bases between them. The CDR3 consists of 13 residues. This same sample was also part of a study on T cells in Graves' hyperthyroidism and ophthalmopathy. From that second work: Each diagnosis drew on symptoms, thyroxine, TRAb, thyroid ultrasound and orbital computed tomography findings.

V and J are TRBV19 and TRBJ1-1; possibly TRBD1 for D (5 bases). The sequence was collected from a woman aged 40 to 55 with Graves disease. The sample here was peripheral blood mononuclear cells (PBMCs), taken at new diagnosis, from a patient treated with antithyroid drugs. The CDR3 here is CASSINGAPEAFF. CDR3 nucleotide sequence: TGTGCCAGTAGTATTAATGGGGCCCCTGAAGCTTTCTTT.